Below are 9 T cell receptor beta chains sequenced from a single sample in a study of T cell responses to AZD1222 COVID-19 vaccine. Assay: immunoSEQ multiplex PCR; the TCRdb copy retains only in-frame clones and omits some. The sample has 130,000 to 150,000 clones; 85% to 90% are singletons. The specimen was peripheral blood, collected 28 days after the second AZD1222 dose. These receptor sequences come from an adult who received the AZD1222 COVID-19 vaccine.

The rearrangement uses TRBV5-6 and TRBJ1-5; tentative D call: TRBD1 (5 bases). From germline, CDR1 is SGHDT and CDR2 YYEEEE. This CDR3 spans 17 amino acids. V was clipped by 1 base and J by 0 bases, with 14 bases between them. The CDR3: CASSLTLGGDSNQPQHF. The CDR3, as DNA: TGTGCCAGCAGCTTGACCCTCGGGGGAGATAGCAATCAGCCCCAGCATTTT. Full variable domain (remainder filled in from reference TRBV5-6 and TRBJ1-5): DAGVTQSPTHLIKTRGQQVTLRCSPKSGHDTVSWYQQALGQGPQFIFQYYEEEERQRGNFPDRFSGHQFPNYSSELNVNALLLGDSALYLCASSLTLGGDSNQPQHFGDGTRLSIL.

The CDR3 here is CASSLAQPQETQYF. DNA of the CDR3: TGCGCCAGCAGCTTGGCGCAGCCCCAAGAGACCCAGTACTTC. The J gene is TRBJ2-5, the V gene TRBV5-1; the D is unclear. This CDR3 comprises 14 residues. Germline CDR1 is SGHRS and CDR2 is YFSETQ. Trimming removed 0 bases at V and 1 base at J, with 7 bases between.

The V call is TRBV5-6, the J call TRBJ2-6, with unresolved D. Germline CDR1 reads SGHDT; CDR2 reads YYEEEE. V lost 4 bases to trimming and J lost 0 bases, with 8 bases between them. This CDR3 is 15 amino acids long. The CDR3, as DNA: TGTGCCAGCAGCACAGACATCTCTGGGGCCAACGTCCTGACTTTC. It translates to CASSTDISGANVLTF.

The rearrangement joins TRBV4-2 to TRBJ1-5; D possibly corresponds to TRBD1 (5 bases). Between the trimmed V and J ends, which lost 0 bases and 1 base, there was a span of 16 bases. The CDR3 is 18 amino acids. Germline V gene lookup returns CDR1 LGHNA and CDR2 YNFKEQ. The CDR3 reads CASSQEPPGGTSNQPQHF. The CDR3, as DNA: TGTGCCAGCAGCCAAGAACCCCCGGGTGGGACGAGCAATCAGCCCCAGCATTTT.

The chain joins TRBV5-1 to TRBJ2-2; D possibly uses TRBD1 or TRBD2 (5 bases each). The CDR3 is 15 amino acids. The V and J ends lost 4 bases and 1 base respectively, with 11 bases between them. Germline CDR1 SGHRS, CDR2 YFSETQ. The CDR3 here is CASSRGDGNTGELFF. In nucleotides, the CDR3 is TGCGCCAGCAGCCGAGGGGACGGGAACACCGGGGAGCTGTTTTTT.

The chain joins TRBV5-3 to TRBJ1-5, with 7 bases identical to TRBD1. TRBV5-3 is an ORF; its function is uncertain. The CDR3 spans 15 residues. V shed 1 base and J 7 bases; nucleotides not matched to a gene: 8. The CDR3 DNA reads as TGTGCCAGAAGCTTGTTCAGGGGGACGCAGCAGCCCCAGCATTTT. Translating gives CARSLFRGTQQPQHF.

This chain links TRBV4-1 with TRBJ1-6; D is ambiguous. Deletions cut 0 bases from V and 6 bases from J, with 18 bases between. CDR3 length equals 18 residues. Germline V gene lookup returns CDR1 MGHRA and CDR2 YSYEKL. In nucleotides, the CDR3 is TGCGCCAGCAGCCAAGAGCCATCCGGAGTTCACCTTAATTCACCCCTCCACTTT. Amino acid sequence: CASSQEPSGVHLNSPLHF.

CDR3 region: CASSFGNYGYTF. CDR3 in DNA: TGTGCCAGCAGCTTCGGCAACTATGGCTACACCTTC. This chain links TRBV7-2 with TRBJ1-2; no reliable D call. Per the germline V gene, CDR1 is SGHTA and CDR2 is FQGNSA. There are 12 residues in the CDR3. The V end was cut by 3 bases, the J end by 2 bases, with 4 bases between.

The chain combines TRBV7-2 with TRBJ2-3; D tentatively fits TRBD1 or TRBD2 (5 bases each). Deletions cut 0 bases from V and 2 bases from J, with 15 bases between. This CDR3 has 17 residues. Germline V gene data show CDR1 as SGHTA and CDR2 as FQGNSA. CDR3 in amino acids: CASSLARDPRYTDTQYF. CDR3 nucleotides: TGTGCCAGCAGCTTAGCCCGGGACCCAAGGTACACAGATACGCAGTATTTT.